The 25 T cell receptor beta chains reported below all come from one sample, sequenced in a study of response to subunit inactivated influenza vaccine. Using its own MiXCR run on the RT-PCR reads, TCRdb lists one record per CDR3 protein. The sample shows 400,000 to 550,000 distinct CDR3 sequences, roughly 23% of them seen only once. This specimen was CD4+ T cells sorted from PBMCs, taken 4 to 6 days after vaccination. These TCRs come from a man aged 50-60 years who received an inactivated influenza vaccine.

In nucleotides, the CDR3 is TGCGCCAGCAGCCAACAACTAGCGGGGGGGGTAAAGACCCAGTACTTC. It translates to CASSQQLAGGVKTQYF. V usage is TRBV4-3 and J usage is TRBJ2-5, with 13 positions matching TRBD2. CDR3 length: 16 residues. The V gene end was trimmed by 2 bases and the J gene end by 6 bases; junction bases not matched to a gene: 6. Germline V CDR1 and CDR2: LGHNA, YSLEER.

This clonotype was detected only a few times. The chain carries TRBV12-3 or TRBV12-4 and TRBJ2-7; 10 nucleotides match TRBD1. The junction had 9 bases not matched to a gene; V was cut back by 5 bases and J by 5 bases. The CDR3 contains 15 residues. The CDR3 region is CASSRGGTGDHEQYF. The CDR3 coding sequence is TGTGCCAGCAGTCGTGGAGGGACAGGGGACCACGAGCAGTACTTC.

The chain carries TRBV20-1 and TRBJ2-7; TRBD2 matches 7 bases. The CDR3 length is 12 residues. Germline values: CDR1 DFQATT, CDR2 SNEGSKA (reference sequence). With 6 bases clipped from V and 3 bases from J, the junction kept 5 bases outside the gene matches. Here the CDR3 DNA reads TGCAGTGCACGTAGGGACTACTACGAGCAGTACTTC. It is translated as CSARRDYYEQYF.

This clonotype was seen a few times. This chain uses TRBV28 with TRBJ1-2; D is perhaps TRBD1 (5 bases). V lost 3 bases to trimming and J lost 7 bases, with 12 bases between them. The CDR3 extends over 13 amino acids. Germline V lookup: CDR1 MDHEN, CDR2 SYDVKM. DNA for the CDR3: TGTGCCAGCAGTTTGGAGGGGATTTTTGGCTACACCTTC. This gives the protein CASSLEGIFGYTF.

This chain joins TRBV10-3 and TRBJ2-3; 8 nucleotides align to TRBD1. With V trimmed by 11 bases and J by 1 base, 11 bases remained unmatched. CDR3 size: 15 residues. Per germline, CDR1 ENHRY and CDR2 SYGVKD. CDR3 loop: CASTIGQGGTDTQYF. As DNA, the CDR3 is TGTGCCTCTACAATAGGACAGGGCGGCACAGATACGCAGTATTTT.

The J gene is TRBJ1-2, the V gene TRBV7-2, with 7 positions matching TRBD1. Germline V CDR1 and CDR2: SGHTA, FQGNSA. The CDR3 runs 15 residues. J lost 2 bases, V lost 5 bases, and 8 bases had no gene match. The CDR3: CASSLKGARNYGYTF. Here the CDR3 DNA reads TGTGCCAGCAGCCTTAAGGGGGCGCGGAACTATGGCTACACCTTC. The full variable domain, completed using reference TRBV7-2 and TRBJ1-2, is GAGVSQSPSNKVTEKGKDVELRCDPISGHTALYWYRQSLGQGLEFLIYFQGNSAPDKSGLPSDRFSAERTGGSVSTLTIQRTQQEDSAVYLCASSLKGARNYGYTFGSGTRLTVV.

This chain uses TRBV7-2 with TRBJ2-5; TRBD2 is a possible D gene (7 bases). The CDR3 spans 15 residues. Trimming took 1 base from V and 2 from J, leaving 11 bases between them. The germline CDR1 and CDR2 sequences are SGHTA and FQGNSA. The CDR3 DNA reads as TGTGCCAGCAGCTTAGGGGGGGGGCGGCAAGAGACCCAGTACTTC. Protein product: CASSLGGGRQETQYF.

The V gene is TRBV12-3 or TRBV12-4, the J gene TRBJ1-2; D call uncertain. V was trimmed by 3 bases and J by 5 bases, leaving 7 bases between them. This CDR3 has 12 residues. CDR3 protein: CASSFGQYGYTF. The CDR3 nucleotides are TGTGCCAGCAGTTTTGGTCAGTATGGCTACACCTTC.

The gene calls are TRBV12-3 or TRBV12-4 and TRBJ1-5, with unresolved D. Trimming took off 7 bases at V and 2 bases at J, with 9 bases between the two ends. CDR3 length equals 13 residues. For the CDR3, the DNA is TGTGCCAGCACCTTTGACGGCAATCAGCCCCAGCATTTT. Protein product: CASTFDGNQPQHF.

In its sample, this clonotype was seen many times. The CDR3: CASSSDREQFF. CDR3 DNA: TGTGCCAGCAGCTCGGACAGGGAGCAGTTCTTC. The chain has TRBV7-2 and TRBJ2-1, with 7 nucleotides matching TRBD1. Germline V gives CDR1 SGHTA, CDR2 FQGNSA. CDR3 length: 11 residues. The J segment lost 10 bases and the V segment lost 4 bases, leaving 1 base of the junction unmatched.

This chain connects TRBV7-9 to TRBJ2-1; 8 positions match TRBD1. The CDR3 consists of 15 residues. V trimming: 5 bases; J trimming: 5 bases; junction bases outside the gene matches: 8. CDR1 and CDR2 (germline): SEHNR, FQNEAQ (reference sequence). CDR3 protein: CASSLTTGENNEQFF. DNA of the CDR3: TGTGCCAGCAGCCTGACGACAGGGGAAAACAATGAGCAGTTCTTC.

Only a few counts were recorded for this clonotype. The chain couples TRBV20-1 to TRBJ2-1, with D unclear. Germline lookup yields CDR1 DFQATT and CDR2 SNEGSKA (reference sequence). Trimming shortened V by 3 bases and J by 7 bases, and 10 bases separated the two germline ends. CDR3 size: 12 residues. The CDR3 here is CSARRKVNEQFF. In nucleotides, the CDR3 is TGCAGTGCTAGGAGGAAAGTAAATGAGCAGTTCTTC.

The chain has TRBV12-3 or TRBV12-4 and TRBJ1-5; D is undetermined. CDR3 length: 13 amino acids. V gave up 3 bases and J gave up 2 bases, with 5 bases separating them. The DNA for the CDR3 is TGTGCCAGCAGTTTTTTTGGCAATCAGCCCCAGCATTTT. This codes for CASSFFGNQPQHF.

The gene calls are TRBV10-3 and TRBJ2-7, with TRBD1 identical over 9 bases. The length of the CDR3 is 15 residues. Germline V gene sequence: CDR1 ENHRY, CDR2 SYGVKD. V shed 4 bases, J shed 1 base, and the junction held 5 bases outside the gene matches. CDR3 DNA: TGTGCCATCAGTGTAGGGACAGGGCCATCCTACGAGCAGTACTTC. Translating gives CAISVGTGPSYEQYF.

The chain has TRBV27 and TRBJ2-1; D gene unclear. CDR1 and CDR2 from the germline V gene are MNHEY and SMNVEV (reference sequence). CDR3 length equals 12 residues. Trimming cost V 3 bases and J 5 bases, with 5 bases left between them. The CDR3 region is CASSFNHNEQFF. DNA of the CDR3: TGTGCCAGCAGTTTCAACCACAATGAGCAGTTCTTC.

V is TRBV7-2 and J is TRBJ2-7; the D is unclear. The CDR3 extends over 13 amino acids. Germline CDR1 and CDR2: SGHTA and FQGNSA. V was cut by 2 bases and J by 5 bases, with 10 bases left in between. The CDR3 DNA reads TGTGCCAGCAGCTTAACCACGCGCGACGAGCAGTACTTC. Protein sequence: CASSLTTRDEQYF.

The chain is built from TRBV15 and TRBJ2-1; possibly TRBD1 for D (6 bases). Between the trimmed V and J ends, which lost 3 bases and 5 bases, there was a span of 14 bases. Germline CDR1 reads LNHNV; CDR2 reads YYDKDF (reference sequence). This CDR3 is 15 amino acids long. The CDR3 nucleotides read TGTGCCACCAGCAGCTCAAGCTACAGGGACAATGAGCAGTTCTTC. Protein: CATSSSSYRDNEQFF.

In its sample, this clonotype was seen a few times. The chain employs TRBV4-1 and TRBJ2-7; 8 bases agree with TRBD1. Germline V lookup: CDR1 MGHRA, CDR2 YSYEKL. This CDR3 has 15 amino acids. After removal of 3 bases from V and 2 bases from J, the junction contained 6 bases not matched to a gene. The CDR3: CASSHGDRYTYEQYF. The CDR3 DNA follows: TGCGCCAGCAGCCACGGGGACAGGTATACCTACGAGCAGTACTTC.

The chain is built from TRBV11-2 and TRBJ2-1; 11 positions match TRBD2. This CDR3 has 17 amino acids. V was pared by 5 bases and J by 1 base, with 7 bases of the junction left unmatched. CDR1 is SGHAT, CDR2 FQNNGV, per germline. CDR3 loop: CASSSSGGAASYNEQFF. CDR3 DNA: TGTGCCAGCAGCAGTAGCGGGGGGGCCGCGTCCTACAATGAGCAGTTCTTC.

This chain joins TRBV4-1 and TRBJ1-3; D is possibly TRBD1 (6 bases). The CDR3 runs 16 residues. Germline V gene data show CDR1 as MGHRA and CDR2 as YSYEKL. Trimming left V 1 base short and J 0 bases short, with 10 bases between. Here the CDR3 reads CASSQVQGFSGNTIYF. The CDR3 coding sequence is TGCGCCAGCAGCCAAGTACAGGGCTTCTCTGGAAACACCATATATTTT.

The rearrangement joins TRBV20-1 to TRBJ1-4; D gene uncertain. The CDR3 is 14 amino acids. Germline V gene lookup returns CDR1 DFQATT and CDR2 SNEGSKA (reference sequence). Trimming cost V 3 bases and J 0 bases, with 8 bases left between them. The CDR3 loop is CSASPGTTNEKLFF. DNA for the CDR3: TGCAGTGCTAGTCCGGGGACAACTAATGAAAAACTGTTTTTT.

This chain connects TRBV13 to TRBJ2-7, with 11 bases matching TRBD2. The germline gives CDR1 PRHDT, CDR2 FYEKMQ (reference sequence). V lost 2 bases, J lost 7 bases, and 7 bases stayed unmatched. The CDR3 runs 15 residues. Here the CDR3 DNA reads TGTGCCAGCAGCTTACCACTAGCGGGAGTGAGTGAGCAGTACTTC. Protein: CASSLPLAGVSEQYF.

This chain joins TRBV12-3 or TRBV12-4 and TRBJ1-1; TRBD1 agrees at 7 bases. The CDR3 runs 14 residues. J was trimmed by 4 bases and V by 3 bases; bases with no gene match: 5. CDR3 nucleotides: TGTGCCAGCAGTTTCGCCAACAGGGGCACTGAAGCTTTCTTT. This translates into CASSFANRGTEAFF.

Only a few counts were recorded for this clonotype. The chain employs TRBV20-1 and TRBJ2-5; possible D gene TRBD1, 5 bases. There are 14 residues in the CDR3. V lost 5 bases and J lost 5, with 18 bases in between. Germline V CDR1 and CDR2: DFQATT, SNEGSKA (reference sequence). The CDR3 nucleotides read TGCAGTGCTCCACTGCAGGGCTTCGGTGAGACCCAGTACTTC. Translated: CSAPLQGFGETQYF.

The chain is built from TRBV29-1 and TRBJ2-7, with 7 bases matching TRBD2. Trimming at V came to 3 bases and at J to 2 bases, leaving 4 bases not matched to a gene. The CDR3 runs to 13 residues. Germline V gene sequence: CDR1 SQVTM, CDR2 ANQGSEA. CDR3 bases: TGCAGCGTTGAGTTGGGAGGGCCCTACGAGCAGTACTTC. Its translation is CSVELGGPYEQYF.